These 21 T cell receptor beta chains share one sample of origin, sequenced in a study of T-cell memory formation after mild COVID-19. TCRdb itself ran the 5' RACE reads through MiXCR, one entry per CDR3 protein. This table has fewer than 350,000 distinct CDR3 sequences, roughly an eighth appearing once. Sequences were obtained from PBMCs or a T cell subset sorted from them (not recorded which). The receptor set was obtained from a man aged 18-30 years who had mild COVID-19 (a few samples of this study predate the infection). Cell type and time point are not known.

This clonotype occurred a few times. This chain uses TRBV6-5 with TRBJ1-2; unclear D gene. CDR3 length: 14 residues. Per germline, CDR1 MNHEY and CDR2 SVGAGI. V gave up 0 bases and J gave up 4 bases, with 9 bases separating them. CDR3 loop: CASSYSLGSYGYTF. The CDR3 DNA reads as TGTGCCAGCAGTTACTCGTTGGGAAGCTATGGCTACACCTTC.

The CDR3 loop is CASSFSSTGWGETQYF. The CDR3, as DNA: TGTGCCAGCAGTTTCTCATCAACAGGGTGGGGGGAGACCCAGTACTTC. The chain couples TRBV12-3 or TRBV12-4 to TRBJ2-5; a possible D gene is TRBD1 (6 bases). Trimming cost V 3 bases and J 5 bases, with 19 bases left between them. This CDR3 spans 16 amino acids.

The chain carries TRBV29-1 and TRBJ2-5, with a tentative D call TRBD2 (6 bases). Germline lookup yields CDR1 SQVTM and CDR2 ANQGSEA. The CDR3 contains 16 residues. Trimming removed 1 base from V and 3 bases from J, with 18 bases in between. In nucleotides, the CDR3 is TGCAGCGTTGAAGGACCATGGGGGGATAAGAAAGAGACCCAGTACTTC. Amino acids: CSVEGPWGDKKETQYF.

The V call is TRBV12-3 or TRBV12-4, the J call TRBJ2-3; TRBD2 is a possible D gene (7 bases). This CDR3 contains 15 residues. V was shortened by 9 bases and J by 1 base, with 17 bases between the two germline ends. The CDR3 here is CASSIAGAGTDTQYF. As DNA, the CDR3 is TGTGCCAGTTCGATTGCGGGGGCCGGCACAGATACGCAGTATTTT.

Only a few counts were recorded for this clonotype. This chain links TRBV20-1 with TRBJ1-2; D remains unclear. V was cut by 3 bases and J by 8 bases, with 10 bases left in between. The CDR3 spans 11 residues. Germline V lookup: CDR1 DFQATT, CDR2 SNEGSKA (reference sequence). CDR3 in DNA: TGCAGTGCTAGTAACTCTAGAGGCTACACCTTC. Amino acids: CSASNSRGYTF.

The V call is TRBV19, the J call TRBJ2-5; 10 bases line up with TRBD1. This CDR3 region has 18 residues. J gave up 2 bases and V 6 bases, and 15 bases lay outside the gene matches. Germline lookup yields CDR1 LNHDA and CDR2 SQIVND (reference sequence). The CDR3 protein is CASSLTGGNVPHQETQYF. CDR3 sequence (DNA): TGTGCCAGTAGCCTGACAGGGGGCAACGTCCCCCATCAAGAGACCCAGTACTTC.

This clonotype showed up just a few times. J is TRBJ2-5 and V is TRBV11-2, with 12 positions matching TRBD2. Germline CDR1 SGHAT, CDR2 FQNNGV. CDR3 length: 15 amino acids. Trimming at V came to 5 bases and at J to 3 bases, leaving 4 bases not matched to a gene. CDR3 in DNA: TGTGCCAGCAGCGAAAGACTAGCGGGGGAAGAGACCCAGTACTTC. It encodes CASSERLAGEETQYF.

The chain has TRBV7-6 and TRBJ1-2; D ambiguous. Germline V CDR1 and CDR2: SGHVS, FNYEAQ. V was clipped by 2 bases and J by 0 bases, with 4 bases between them. The length of the CDR3 is 13 residues. CDR3 sequence reads: CASSLQPNYGYTF. CDR3 DNA sequence: TGTGCCAGCAGCTTACAGCCTAACTATGGCTACACCTTC.

This clonotype was observed a few times. V usage is TRBV4-3 and J usage is TRBJ2-2, with unresolved D. V was trimmed by 3 bases and J by 5 bases, leaving 13 bases between them. The CDR3 runs to 15 residues. The germline V gene encodes CDR1 LGHNA and CDR2 YSLEER. CDR3 nucleotide sequence: TGCGCCAGCAGCCACCGCGACCTGGGAACCGGGGAGCTGTTTTTT. Amino acid sequence: CASSHRDLGTGELFF.

The rearrangement joins TRBV6-2 or TRBV6-3 to TRBJ1-6, with 7 nucleotides matching TRBD1. V was clipped by 5 bases and J by 7 bases; unmatched bases: 5. CDR3 length: 14 residues. The germline V gene has CDR1 MNHEY and CDR2 SVGEGT. CDR3 amino acids: CASSVDRPNSPLHF. The CDR3 coding sequence is TGTGCCAGCAGTGTGGACAGGCCCAATTCACCCCTCCACTTT.

This clonotype was seen more than once but under ten times. The V call is TRBV24-1, the J call TRBJ1-1; 8 bases match TRBD1. V lost 5 bases to trimming and J lost 1 base; unmatched junction nucleotides: 2. The CDR3 sequence is 14 residues long. Germline lookup yields CDR1 KGHDR and CDR2 SFDVKD. CDR3 nucleotides: TGTGCCACCAGTGGGACAGGGCCGAACACTGAAGCTTTCTTT. Translation gives CATSGTGPNTEAFF.

This clonotype was counted only a few times. The V call is TRBV12-3 or TRBV12-4, the J call TRBJ1-5; D is uncertain. CDR3 size: 12 residues. V lost 6 bases, J lost 4 bases, and 7 bases lay in between. The CDR3 loop reads CASSRTNQPQHF. The DNA for the CDR3 is TGTGCCAGCAGCCGTACTAATCAGCCCCAGCATTTT.

A few counts support this clonotype. The J gene is TRBJ2-5, the V gene TRBV5-5; D is undetermined. The CDR3 has 13 amino acids. Trimming left V 4 bases short and J 3 bases short, with 10 bases between. Germline V lookup: CDR1 SGHKS, CDR2 YYEKEE (reference sequence). In DNA form, the CDR3 reads TGTGCCAGCAGCCCGGACGGAAAAGAGACCCAGTACTTC. Amino acid sequence: CASSPDGKETQYF.

This clonotype was seen more than once but under ten times. The chain recombines TRBV28 with TRBJ2-7, with D tentatively TRBD2 (6 bases). Between the trimmed V and J ends, which lost 3 bases and 0 bases, there was a span of 12 bases. Germline assignment: CDR1 MDHEN and CDR2 SYDVKM. The CDR3 runs 15 residues. DNA of the CDR3: TGTGCCAGCAGTTTTGGGGGAGGAGGCTCCTACGAGCAGTACGTC. Amino acids: CASSFGGGGSYEQYV.

The chain carries TRBV5-6 and TRBJ1-1, with D possibly matching TRBD1 (5 bases). The ends were cut back, 7 bases at V and 1 base at J, with 14 bases in the middle. The CDR3 extends over 14 amino acids. Per the germline V gene, CDR1 is SGHDT and CDR2 is YYEEEE. The CDR3 nucleotides read TGTGCCAGCGCGAGGGGTTTTTCGAACACTGAAGCTTTCTTT. This codes for CASARGFSNTEAFF.

This sequence joins TRBV7-2 and TRBJ2-5, with 9 bases matching TRBD1. The germline CDR1 and CDR2 sequences are SGHTA and FQGNSA. The CDR3 has 14 amino acids. V shed 6 bases, J shed 4 bases, and the junction held 6 bases outside the gene matches. DNA of the CDR3: TGTGCCAGCAGGCCTACAGGGGGCCGAGAGACCCAGTACTTC. Its protein product is CASRPTGGRETQYF. The whole variable domain, filled in from reference TRBV7-2 and TRBJ2-5, reads GAGVSQSPSNKVTEKGKDVELRCDPISGHTALYWYRQSLGQGLEFLIYFQGNSAPDKSGLPSDRFSAERTGGSVSTLTIQRTQQEDSAVYLCASRPTGGRETQYFGPGTRLLVL.

This chain's CDR3 is CASAYQETQYF. The CDR3 bases are TGTGCCAGCGCGTACCAAGAGACCCAGTACTTC. V gene TRBV18 combines with J gene TRBJ2-5; D uncertain. Trimming took off 8 bases at V and 0 bases at J, with 4 bases between the two ends. Germline CDR1 reads KGHSH; CDR2 reads LQKENI. The CDR3 spans 11 residues.

The chain has TRBV18 and TRBJ1-1; the match to TRBD1 covers 7 bases. Looked up from germline, CDR1 is KGHSH and CDR2 is LQKENI. V shed 5 bases and J 1 base; nucleotides not matched to a gene: 1. This CDR3 spans 13 amino acids. CDR3 in amino acids: CASSDRANTEAFF. The CDR3 bases are TGTGCCAGCTCAGACAGGGCGAACACTGAAGCTTTCTTT.

This clonotype is a singleton in its sample. V and J are TRBV7-2 and TRBJ2-1; no definite D call. This CDR3 has 13 amino acids. V was clipped by 5 bases and J by 7 bases, with 12 bases between them. Germline V gene data show CDR1 as SGHTA and CDR2 as FQGNSA. The CDR3, as DNA: TGTGCCAGCAGCCCCTGGGCCTTGAATGAGCAGTTCTTC. As protein: CASSPWALNEQFF.

The rearrangement uses TRBV12-3 or TRBV12-4 and TRBJ2-3; D is unresolved. Trimming stripped 10 bases from V and 2 bases from J, with 4 bases between. The CDR3 loop spans 10 amino acids. The CDR3, as DNA: TGTGCCATCACCACAGATACGCAGTATTTT. Translated: CAITTDTQYF.

The chain employs TRBV20-1 and TRBJ2-7; D might be TRBD2 (7 bases). V was trimmed by 6 bases and J by 3 bases, leaving 15 bases between them. The CDR3 is 13 residues long. Germline V gene sequence: CDR1 DFQATT, CDR2 SNEGSKA (reference sequence). The CDR3 nucleotides are TGCAGTGCAAGGGGGGGGAACGACTACGAGCAGTACTTC. This gives the protein CSARGGNDYEQYF.